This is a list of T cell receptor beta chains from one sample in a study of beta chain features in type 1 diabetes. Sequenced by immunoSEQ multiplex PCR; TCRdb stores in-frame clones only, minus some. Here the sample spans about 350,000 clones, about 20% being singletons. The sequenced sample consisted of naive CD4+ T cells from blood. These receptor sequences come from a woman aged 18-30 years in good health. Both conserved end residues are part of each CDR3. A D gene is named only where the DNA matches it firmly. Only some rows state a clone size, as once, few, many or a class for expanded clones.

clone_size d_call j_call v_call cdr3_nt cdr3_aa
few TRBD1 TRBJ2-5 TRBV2 TGTGCCAGCAGCAGGGACAGGGGGAATGGAGAGACCCAGTACTTC CASSRDRGNGETQYF
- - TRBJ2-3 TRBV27 TGTGCCAGCAGACCACCTCTAGCGTACACAGATACGCAGTATTTT CASRPPLAYTDTQYF
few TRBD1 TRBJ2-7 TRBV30 TGTGCCTGGAGTGCCCGGACAGGGAGGACCTACGAGCAGTACTTC CAWSARTGRTYEQYF
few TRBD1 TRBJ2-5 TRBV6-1 TGTGCCAGCAGTATGACAGGGCAGGAGACCCAGTACTTC CASSMTGQETQYF
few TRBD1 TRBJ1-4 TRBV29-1 TGCAGCGTTGGGGAGACAGGGGGTGAAAAACTGTTTTTT CSVGETGGEKLFF
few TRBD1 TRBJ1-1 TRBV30 TGTGCCTGGACTCAGGACAGGGTAGAAAGAGGGGCTTTCTTT CAWTQDRVERGAFF
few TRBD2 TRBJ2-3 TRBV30 TGTGCCTGGAGTCGGGCTAGCGGGAGGTCAGATACGCAGTATTTT CAWSRASGRSDTQYF
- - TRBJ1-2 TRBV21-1 TGTGCCAGCAGCAAAGCGGGCAGGGACTGCTATGGCTACACCTTC CASSKAGRDCYGYTF
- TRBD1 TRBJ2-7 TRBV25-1 TGTGCCAGCAGTGAATCGGGACAGGGGAGATACGAGCAGTACTTC CASSESGQGRYEQYF
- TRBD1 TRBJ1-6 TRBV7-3 TGTGCCAGCAGCTCGGGACAGGGCAATTCACCCCTCCACTTT CASSSGQGNSPLHF
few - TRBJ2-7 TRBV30 TGTGCCTGGAGTCCACCGGGACTTCACTCCTACGAGCAGTACTTC CAWSPPGLHSYEQYF
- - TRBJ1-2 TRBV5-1 TGCGCCAGCAGCTTAACAGCAAACTATGGCTACACCTTC CASSLTANYGYTF
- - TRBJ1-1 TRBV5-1 TGCGCCAGCAGCTTGTTCCGTGGACAGCCGAACACTGAAGCTTTCTTT CASSLFRGQPNTEAFF
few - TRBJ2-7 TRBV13 TGTGCCAGTCTGTCCAGGGGTCCCCCCTACGAGCAGTACTTC CASLSRGPPYEQYF
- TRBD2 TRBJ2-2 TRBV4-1 TGCGCCAGCAGTCACCCAGTTAGCGGGAACGGGGAGCTGTTTTTT CASSHPVSGNGELFF
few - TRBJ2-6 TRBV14 TGTGCCAGCAGCCAAGTGACAGGAGCCCCCTATCTCCTGACTTTC CASSQVTGAPYLLTF
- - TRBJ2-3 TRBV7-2 TGTGCCAGCACCCCGGGGGGCCCGGCAGATACGCAGTATTTT CASTPGGPADTQYF
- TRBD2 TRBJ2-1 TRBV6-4 TGTGCCAGCAAGCCTAGCGGGAGTTTGGGTGAGCAGTTCTTC CASKPSGSLGEQFF
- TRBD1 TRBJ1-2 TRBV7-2 TGTGCCAGCAGCTTAGCAGACAGGGTCGGAGGCTACACCTTC CASSLADRVGGYTF
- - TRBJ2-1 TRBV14 TGTGCCAGCAGCTTATTAGCCGGGAACTCCTACAATGAGCAGTTCTTC CASSLLAGNSYNEQFF
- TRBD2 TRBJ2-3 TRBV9 TGTGCCAGCAGCGCCGGGGCAAATAGCGGGAGTATGGATACGCAGTATTTT CASSAGANSGSMDTQYF
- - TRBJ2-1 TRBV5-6 TGTGCCAGCAGCTCCTCAGACGGGAGCTCCTACAATGAGCAGTTCTTC CASSSSDGSSYNEQFF
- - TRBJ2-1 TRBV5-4 TGTGCCAGCAGCCGAGCATTGAGCTCCTACAATGAGCAGTTCTTC CASSRALSSYNEQFF